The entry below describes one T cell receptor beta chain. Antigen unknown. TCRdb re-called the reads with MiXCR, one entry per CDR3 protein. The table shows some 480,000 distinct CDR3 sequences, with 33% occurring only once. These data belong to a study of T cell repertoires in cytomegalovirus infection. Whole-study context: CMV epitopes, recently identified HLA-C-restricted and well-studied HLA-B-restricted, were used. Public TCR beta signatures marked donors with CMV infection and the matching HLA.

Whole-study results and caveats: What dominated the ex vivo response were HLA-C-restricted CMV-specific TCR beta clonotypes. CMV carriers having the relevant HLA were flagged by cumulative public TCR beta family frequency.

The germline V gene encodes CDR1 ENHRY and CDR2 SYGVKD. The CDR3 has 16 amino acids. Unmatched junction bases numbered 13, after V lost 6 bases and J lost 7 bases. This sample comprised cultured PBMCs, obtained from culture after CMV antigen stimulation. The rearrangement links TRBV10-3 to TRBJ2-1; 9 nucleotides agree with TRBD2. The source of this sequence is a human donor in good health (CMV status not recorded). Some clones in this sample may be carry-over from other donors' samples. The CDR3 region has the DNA TGTGCCATCAGCAAGGAAGGCGGGAGGGTAGTAAATGAGCAGTTCTTC. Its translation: CAISKEGGRVVNEQFF.